This T cell receptor beta chain was sequenced in a study of Ad26.COV2.S vaccination and SARS-CoV-2 variants. Whole-study context: Into the muscle, Ad26.COV2.S was dosed once or twice, 56 days apart.

As for treatment: roughly 20 received Ad26.COV2.S at low or high dose, single or two shots; about 5 received placebo; per-sample allocation not given. The samples date from day 63 after the first vaccine or placebo injection. Assay used: immunoSEQ multiplex PCR; TCRdb lists only in-frame clones, some missing. In the table there are hundreds of thousands of clones, roughly 90% of which are singletons. This CDR3 comprises 16 residues. CDR1 and CDR2 (germline): MNHEY, SVGAGI. Losses at the gene ends were 4 bases for V and 6 bases for J; bases not matched to a gene: 13. The chain carries TRBV6-5 and TRBJ1-2; the match to TRBD1 covers 8 bases. Sequenced material: peripheral blood, taken in a trial of Ad26.COV2.S vaccine versus placebo. The TCR comes from a person aged 18 to 59 who received the Ad26.COV2.S COVID-19 vaccine or a placebo. The CDR3 reads CASSFPRPTGENGYTF. CDR3 coding DNA: TGTGCCAGCAGTTTTCCACGCCCGACAGGGGAAAATGGCTACACCTTC.